This TCR beta chain was sequenced in a study of cytomegalovirus exposure and HLA in healthy donors. General study findings and limits: Reportedly, TCR beta sequences accurately predicted HLA-A and HLA-B alleles in most subjects.

Germline V lookup: CDR1 SGDLS, CDR2 YYNGEE. The CDR3 is 19 residues long. Losses at the gene ends were 0 bases for V and 0 bases for J; bases not matched to a gene: 9. Concerning this clone: Its antigen is unknown.

The study ran its PCR with 60 Vbeta and 13 Jbeta primers. Assay used: immunoSEQ multiplex PCR; TCRdb lists only in-frame clones, some missing. The sample holds roughly 120,000 clones, 15% to 17% seen once. The receptor was isolated from a woman between 18 and 29 years old in good health and CMV-seronegative. Sequencing used PBMCs. This sequence joins TRBV9 and TRBJ2-6, with 7 positions matching TRBD1. This CDR3 reads CASSVVLGAGGSGANVLTF. CDR3 sequence (DNA): TGTGCCAGCAGCGTAGTCCTAGGGGCAGGGGGCTCTGGGGCCAACGTCCTGACTTTC. Looking up the rest from reference TRBV9 and TRBJ2-6 gives the full variable domain: DSGVTQTPKHLITATGQRVTLRCSPRSGDLSVYWYQQSLDQGLQFLIQYYNGEERAKGNILERFSAQQFPDLHSELNLSSLELGDSALYFCASSVVLGAGGSGANVLTFGAGSRLTVL.